This is a list of T cell receptor beta chains from one sample in a study of CD8 T cells in ankylosing spondylitis. TCRdb passed the 5' RACE reads through MiXCR, listing each CDR3 protein once. The repertoire has hundreds of thousands of distinct CDR3 sequences, about 11% of them found once; the top ten carry around 0.51%. Sequencing used blood, either unsorted or a sorted T cell fraction (not recorded which). The receptors stem from a male donor with ankylosing spondylitis. Both conserved end residues are part of each CDR3. The D gene is left open where the match is weak. The size field is filled for only some rows; it gives once, few, many or a size class.

TRBV7-2	.	.	TRBJ2-7	CASSWGISYEQYF	TGTGCCAGCTCTTGGGGCATTTCCTACGAGCAGTACTTC
TRBV7-6	.	.	TRBJ2-3	CASSLVGPGADTQYF	TGTGCCAGCAGCTTAGTTGGTCCGGGGGCAGATACGCAGTATTTT
TRBV19	few	.	TRBJ2-1	CASGPEPYNEQFF	TGTGCCAGTGGACCAGAGCCTTACAATGAGCAGTTCTTC
TRBV6-2/TRBV6-3	few	.	TRBJ1-1	CASSYGGVVTEAFF	TGTGCCAGCAGTTACGGAGGGGTAGTCACTGAAGCTTTCTTT
TRBV5-1	few	.	TRBJ1-5	CASSPDPTEIYNQPQHF	TGCGCCAGCAGCCCTGACCCTACAGAAATATACAATCAGCCCCAGCATTTT
TRBV24-1	few	TRBD1	TRBJ2-3	CATSDPGQGKEGTQYF	TGTGCCACCAGTGATCCGGGACAGGGGAAGGAGGGGACGCAGTATTTT
TRBV6-5	few	.	TRBJ2-6	CASSYRPMSISGANVLTF	TGTGCCAGCAGTTACCGGCCTATGAGCATCTCTGGGGCCAACGTCCTGACTTTC
TRBV6-6	many	.	TRBJ1-3	CASSPLANTIYF	TGTGCCAGCAGTCCCTTAGCGAACACCATATATTTT
TRBV6-1	.	.	TRBJ2-1	CASSPQGPPNNEQFF	TGTGCCAGCAGCCCCCAGGGACCCCCTAACAATGAGCAGTTCTTC
TRBV20-1	.	.	TRBJ2-5	CSARSLRGEAQETQYF	TGCAGTGCCAGGTCCCTCCGCGGGGAAGCTCAAGAGACCCAGTACTTC
TRBV20-1	few	.	TRBJ1-2	CSARADGYYGYTF	TGCAGTGCTAGAGCTGACGGTTACTATGGCTACACCTTC
TRBV20-1	few	.	TRBJ1-1	CSARVLWKGISAFF	TGCAGTGCTAGAGTTCTATGGAAAGGGATATCGGCTTTCTTT
TRBV5-1	few	.	TRBJ2-1	CASSRTPTGRSYNEQFF	TGCGCCAGCAGCCGAACCCCCACAGGGAGATCCTACAATGAGCAGTTCTTC
TRBV7-2	.	.	TRBJ1-5	CASSSDSFNQPQHF	TGTGCCAGCAGCTCGGACAGCTTCAATCAGCCCCAGCATTTT
TRBV28	many	.	TRBJ1-2	CASLRTGRTYGYTF	TGTGCCAGCTTGAGGACGGGACGGACCTATGGCTACACCTTC
TRBV5-5	few	.	TRBJ2-2	CASSSLRVTGELFF	TGTGCCAGCAGCTCGCTCCGGGTAACCGGGGAGCTGTTTTTT
TRBV20-1	.	.	TRBJ1-2	CSARSETQGGYTF	TGCAGTGCTAGATCTGAGACTCAAGGGGGCTACACCTTC
TRBV7-9	few	.	TRBJ2-7	CASTPPGALEQYF	TGTGCCAGTACCCCCCCGGGGGCTCTCGAGCAGTACTTC
TRBV5-1	few	.	TRBJ2-3	CASSLGQFGTDTQYF	TGCGCCAGCAGCTTGGGGCAGTTTGGGACAGATACGCAGTATTTT
TRBV11-2	.	TRBD1	TRBJ1-6	CASSFTGTGDPYNSPLHF	TGTGCCAGCAGCTTCACCGGGACAGGGGATCCCTATAATTCACCCCTCCACTTT
TRBV28	few	.	TRBJ2-2	CASSSPGHKNTGELFF	TGTGCCAGCAGTTCTCCGGGACATAAGAACACCGGGGAGCTGTTTTTT
TRBV2	.	TRBD1	TRBJ2-3	CASSERQGRNTQYF	TGTGCCAGCAGTGAAAGACAGGGGAGGAATACGCAGTATTTT
TRBV30	.	.	TRBJ2-2	CAWRRAGTGELFF	TGTGCCTGGAGGAGAGCGGGCACCGGGGAGCTGTTTTTT
TRBV5-1	once	.	TRBJ2-5	CASSWGTTQETQYF	TGCGCCAGCAGCTGGGGGACAACCCAAGAGACCCAGTACTTC
TRBV4-3	many	.	TRBJ1-5	CASSIKLDQPQHF	TGCGCCAGCTCTATCAAGCTTGATCAGCCCCAGCATTTT
TRBV10-1	.	.	TRBJ1-2	CASSDNSGVAYTF	TGCGCCAGCAGTGATAACAGCGGCGTGGCCTACACCTTC
TRBV6-5	few	.	TRBJ1-1	CASSYLRRNTEAFF	TGTGCCAGCAGTTACTTAAGACGGAACACTGAAGCTTTCTTT
TRBV2	few	.	TRBJ2-2	CASTAYTGELFF	TGTGCCAGCACGGCGTACACCGGGGAGCTGTTTTTT
TRBV18	.	TRBD1	TRBJ1-4	CASSPRPGQATNEKLFF	TGTGCCAGCTCACCACGACCGGGACAGGCAACTAATGAAAAACTGTTTTTT
TRBV11-1	.	.	TRBJ1-1	CASSPQGRGSMNTEAFF	TGTGCCAGCAGCCCCCAGGGGCGGGGATCTATGAACACTGAAGCTTTCTTT
TRBV7-2	few	.	TRBJ1-2	CASSLRIWNGYTF	TGTGCCAGCAGCTTACGAATATGGAATGGCTACACCTTC
TRBV20-1	many	.	TRBJ2-3	CSARQEINTDTQYF	TGCAGTGCCAGACAGGAGATCAACACAGATACGCAGTATTTT
TRBV7-2	few	TRBD2	TRBJ2-1	CASSVAASGYNEQFF	TGTGCCAGCAGCGTCGCGGCTAGCGGATACAATGAGCAGTTCTTC
TRBV7-2	.	.	TRBJ1-1	CASSLQALLTEAFF	TGTGCCAGCAGCTTGCAGGCCTTGCTCACTGAAGCTTTCTTT
TRBV20-1	few	.	TRBJ2-5	CSASSGPLTETQYF	TGCAGTGCTAGTAGCGGACCTCTGACCGAGACCCAGTACTTC
TRBV7-8	.	.	TRBJ1-2	CASSPDLHGYTF	TGTGCCAGCAGCCCGGACCTCCATGGCTACACCTTC
TRBV20-1	few	.	TRBJ2-1	CSARARGRGYNEQFF	TGCAGTGCTAGAGCCCGGGGGCGGGGATACAATGAGCAGTTCTTC
TRBV29-1	.	.	TRBJ1-2	CSVWGQLDGYTF	TGCAGCGTATGGGGGCAGTTGGATGGCTACACCTTC
TRBV12-3/TRBV12-4	.	.	TRBJ1-2	CASRKGGDDGYTF	TGTGCCAGCAGAAAGGGAGGGGACGATGGCTACACCTTC
TRBV12-3/TRBV12-4	.	TRBD1	TRBJ1-1	CASSLRQGSNTEAFF	TGTGCCAGCAGTTTAAGACAGGGGTCGAACACTGAAGCTTTCTTT
TRBV20-1	few	TRBD2	TRBJ2-1	CSASLASGGPEQFF	TGCAGTGCTAGTTTGGCTAGCGGGGGGCCTGAGCAGTTCTTC
TRBV6-1	.	.	TRBJ2-7	CASSGGIEQYF	TGTGCCAGCAGTGGAGGGATCGAGCAGTACTTC
TRBV29-1	many	.	TRBJ1-2	CSVEAGIGGMGYTF	TGCAGCGTTGAAGCGGGGATCGGAGGGATGGGCTACACCTTC
TRBV15	many	.	TRBJ2-1	CATSRGPLRSYNEQFF	TGTGCCACCAGCAGAGGCCCCCTCCGCTCCTACAATGAGCAGTTCTTC
TRBV7-9	once	TRBD1	TRBJ1-1	CASSLGQGAFTEAFF	TGTGCCAGCAGCTTAGGACAGGGGGCGTTCACTGAAGCTTTCTTT
TRBV6-5	many	.	TRBJ1-1	CASNPGGRVTEAFF	TGTGCCAGCAACCCAGGAGGGAGGGTTACTGAAGCTTTCTTT
TRBV20-1	.	TRBD2	TRBJ2-3	CSASGGSSSTDTQYF	TGCAGTGCAAGCGGGGGGAGTTCTAGCACAGATACGCAGTATTTT
TRBV6-5	.	.	TRBJ1-6	CASSYNLGSYNSPLHF	TGTGCCAGCAGTTACAATTTGGGTTCCTATAATTCACCCCTCCACTTT
TRBV20-1	few	.	TRBJ1-1	CSATLDGNTEAFF	TGCAGTGCTACCCTCGACGGGAACACTGAAGCTTTCTTT
TRBV5-1	many	.	TRBJ2-2	CASSLDPRGGSGELFF	TGCGCCAGCAGCTTGGATCCCAGGGGAGGATCCGGGGAGCTGTTTTTT
TRBV4-1	few	.	TRBJ2-7	CASSLSAGGLLTVYEQYF	TGCGCCAGCAGCCTATCGGCTGGGGGGCTTTTAACGGTTTACGAGCAGTACTTC
TRBV5-1	many	.	TRBJ2-4	CASSFTTTKNIQYF	TGCGCCAGCAGCTTCACAACAACCAAAAACATTCAGTACTTC
TRBV18	.	.	TRBJ1-6	CASSPGGNNSPLHF	TGTGCCAGCTCACCTGGAGGAAATAATTCACCCCTCCACTTT